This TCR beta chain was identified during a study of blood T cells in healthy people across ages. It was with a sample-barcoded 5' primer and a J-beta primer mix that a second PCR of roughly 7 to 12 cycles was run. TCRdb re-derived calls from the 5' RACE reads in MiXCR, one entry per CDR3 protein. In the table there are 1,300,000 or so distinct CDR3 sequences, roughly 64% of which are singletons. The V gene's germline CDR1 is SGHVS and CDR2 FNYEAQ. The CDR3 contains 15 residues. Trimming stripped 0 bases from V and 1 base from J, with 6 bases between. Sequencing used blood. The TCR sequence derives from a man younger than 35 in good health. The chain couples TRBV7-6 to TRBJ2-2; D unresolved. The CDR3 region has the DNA TGTGCCAGCAGCTTAGCGTCCGTGAACACCGGGGAGCTGTTTTTT. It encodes CASSLASVNTGELFF.